Below are 11 T cell receptor beta chains sequenced from a single sample in a study of siplizumab effects on memory and regulatory T cells. The repertoire was sequenced with immunoSEQ multiplex PCR; TCRdb's copy has only in-frame clones and lacks some. There are about 110,000 clones in the sample; roughly 94% occur only once, and 0.65% to 0.9% lies in the top ten. The source material was Tregs sorted from blood. These receptors originate from a human donor in good health.

The chain's CDR3 is CASSLEGTVVNGYTF. The CDR3 DNA is TGTGCCAGCAGCTTAGAGGGGACAGTGGTTAATGGCTACACCTTC. The J gene is TRBJ1-2, the V gene TRBV7-2; 7 bases line up with TRBD1. V was clipped by 1 base and J by 6 bases; unmatched bases: 8. Germline CDR1 and CDR2: SGHTA and FQGNSA. The CDR3 is made up of 15 amino acids.

The chain is built from TRBV27 and TRBJ1-1; possibly TRBD1 for D (5 bases). The germline V and J ends were trimmed by 5 bases and 7 bases, with 14 bases remaining between them. The CDR3 has 13 amino acids. In germline, CDR1 is MNHEY, CDR2 SMNVEV (reference sequence). In nucleotides, the CDR3 is TGTGCCAGCAGTCCCCAGACAGACTTTGAAGCTTTCTTT. Its protein product is CASSPQTDFEAFF.

V is TRBV7-8 and J is TRBJ2-1; a possible D gene is TRBD2 (5 bases). V was cut by 4 bases and J by 12 bases, with 25 bases left in between. The CDR3 consists of 16 residues. The germline gives CDR1 SGHVS, CDR2 FQNEAQ. CDR3 nucleotide sequence: TGTGCCAGCAGCTCCTACGGCTGGGAGTTTGTCGGCGGGCAGTTCTTC. Translating gives CASSSYGWEFVGGQFF.

J is TRBJ1-3 and V is TRBV7-9; D is ambiguous. The CDR3 is made up of 15 amino acids. CDR1 is SEHNR, CDR2 FQNEAQ, per germline (reference sequence). Trimming cost V 2 bases and J 0 bases, with 8 bases left between them. CDR3 bases: TGTGCCAGCAGCTTATTTGGAGGCTCTGGAAACACCATATATTTT. Protein: CASSLFGGSGNTIYF.

V usage is TRBV7-9 and J usage is TRBJ1-3; 10 nucleotides agree with TRBD1. Trimming cost V 3 bases and J 3 bases; bases outside gene matches: 2. CDR1 and CDR2 (germline): SEHNR, FQNEAQ (reference sequence). The CDR3 length is 15 residues. CDR3 bases: TGTGCCAGCAGCTTTCGGACAGGGGGTGGAAACACCATATATTTT. The encoded protein is CASSFRTGGGNTIYF. Full variable domain (remainder filled in from reference TRBV7-9 and TRBJ1-3): DTGVSQNPRHKITKRGQNVTFRCDPISEHNRLYWYRQTLGQGPEFLTYFQNEAQLEKSRLLSDRFSAERPKGSFSTLEIQRTEQGDSAMYLCASSFRTGGGNTIYFGEGSWLTVV.

This clone was seen a few times. The chain has TRBV5-1 and TRBJ1-1, with 8 bases lining up with TRBD1. The length of the CDR3 is 14 residues. Germline CDR1 and CDR2: SGHRS and YFSETQ. V lost 0 bases to trimming and J lost 9 bases; unmatched junction nucleotides: 7. CDR3 coding DNA: TGCGCCAGCAGCTTGGCCCCCGGACAGGGCCAAGCTTTCTTT. Protein: CASSLAPGQGQAFF.

The chain joins TRBV5-1 to TRBJ2-7; 10 nucleotides agree with TRBD2. The trim removed 6 bases at V and 3 bases at J, leaving 6 bases unmatched. The CDR3 totals 14 residues. Germline loops: CDR1 SGHRS, CDR2 YFSETQ. The CDR3 protein is CASKLASGSYEQYF. The CDR3 DNA is TGCGCCAGCAAGCTTGCTAGCGGGAGCTACGAGCAGTACTTC.

This clone has only one observation. The chain is built from TRBV4-1 and TRBJ1-6; 7 bases match TRBD1. There are 16 residues in the CDR3. Germline loops: CDR1 MGHRA, CDR2 YSYEKL. V trimming: 4 bases; J trimming: 6 bases; junction bases outside the gene matches: 9. The CDR3 here is CASSRISGTVNSPLHF. CDR3 bases: TGCGCCAGCAGCCGGATCAGTGGGACAGTTAATTCACCCCTCCACTTT.

The chain carries TRBV4-1 and TRBJ1-3; D might be TRBD1 (6 bases). This CDR3 is built from 15 residues. Trimming left V 5 bases short and J 0 bases short, with 11 bases between. Germline V gene data show CDR1 as MGHRA and CDR2 as YSYEKL. CDR3 DNA sequence: TGCGCCAGCAGCTTGAGACAGGACTCTGGAAACACCATATATTTT. This sequence encodes CASSLRQDSGNTIYF.

This chain connects TRBV10-3 to TRBJ1-2; possibly TRBD1 for D (6 bases). This CDR3 is 14 amino acids long. Germline CDR1 and CDR2: ENHRY and SYGVKD. V was cut by 0 bases and J by 5 bases, with 10 bases left in between. The CDR3 here is CAISESQGRYGYTF. In DNA, the CDR3 is TGTGCCATCAGTGAGTCACAGGGTCGGTATGGCTACACCTTC.

V is TRBV7-2 and J is TRBJ1-3; D gene ambiguous. Trimming shortened V by 5 bases and J by 0 bases, and 14 bases separated the two germline ends. The CDR3 has 16 residues. Germline V gene data show CDR1 as SGHTA and CDR2 as FQGNSA. DNA for the CDR3: TGTGCCAGCAGCCCACACCCCGCGAGCTCTGGAAACACCATATATTTT. Residues: CASSPHPASSGNTIYF. Looking up the rest from reference TRBV7-2 and TRBJ1-3 gives the full variable domain: GAGVSQSPSNKVTEKGKDVELRCDPISGHTALYWYRQSLGQGLEFLIYFQGNSAPDKSGLPSDRFSAERTGGSVSTLTIQRTQQEDSAVYLCASSPHPASSGNTIYFGEGSWLTVV.